One sample yielded the 7 T cell receptor beta chains listed below, sequenced in a study of type 1 and type 2 diabetes patients. Genomic DNA was the PCR template. A primer set of 30 forward and 13 reverse primers amplified the CDR3. Using its own MiXCR run on the multiplex PCR reads, TCRdb lists one record per CDR3 protein. The sample has more than 250,000 distinct CDR3 sequences; roughly 48% are singletons. Source material: peripheral blood mononuclear cells (PBMCs). The source is a man between 18 and 29 years old with type 2 diabetes.

This clonotype was recorded a few times. The genes are TRBV10-3 and TRBJ2-2, with D possibly being TRBD1 or TRBD2 (7 bases each). Trimming stripped 11 bases from V and 6 bases from J, with 16 bases between. Germline lookup yields CDR1 ENHRY and CDR2 SYGVKD. CDR3 length: 13 residues. The CDR3: CAAGEGASGELFF. CDR3 in DNA: TGTGCCGCCGGGGAGGGGGCGTCCGGGGAGCTGTTTTTT.

The chain links TRBV7-2 to TRBJ1-1, with 7 nucleotides matching TRBD1. Germline CDR1 is SGHTA and CDR2 is FQGNSA. The CDR3 totals 15 residues. The V segment lost 4 bases and the J segment 1 base; nucleotides outside the gene matches: 6. The CDR3 loop reads CASSSTDRSNTEAFF. The CDR3, as DNA: TGTGCCAGCAGCTCGACGGACAGGTCGAACACTGAAGCTTTCTTT. The whole variable domain, filled in from reference TRBV7-2 and TRBJ1-1, reads GAGVSQSPSNKVTEKGKDVELRCDPISGHTALYWYRQSLGQGLEFLIYFQGNSAPDKSGLPSDRFSAERTGGSVSTLTIQRTQQEDSAVYLCASSSTDRSNTEAFFGQGTRLTVV.

The chain recombines TRBV9 with TRBJ2-5; possibly TRBD1 or TRBD2 for D (5 bases each). The DNA matches TRBJ2-7 better at its end, which makes the J call doubtful. The CDR3 length is 14 residues. Germline V CDR1 and CDR2: SGDLS, YYNGEE. The CDR3: CASSVGQGPNEQYF. The CDR3 DNA is TGTGCCAGCAGCGTAGGCCAGGGACCCAACGAGCAGTACTTC.

The chain employs TRBV25-1 and TRBJ2-7; D unresolved. The CDR3 has 14 residues. Germline values: CDR1 MGHDK, CDR2 SYGVNS. Trimming stripped 3 bases from V and 0 bases from J, with 9 bases between. The CDR3 reads CASSDSHPSYEQYF. CDR3 nucleotides: TGTGCCAGCAGTGATTCCCATCCCTCCTACGAGCAGTACTTC.

This clonotype was picked up a small number of times. This sequence joins TRBV12-3 or TRBV12-4 and TRBJ2-7; D remains ambiguous. There are 13 residues in the CDR3. The V end was cut by 8 bases, the J end by 4 bases, with 15 bases between. This CDR3 is CASVPAEGYEQYF. The CDR3 DNA sequence: TGTGCCAGCGTACCGGCAGAAGGATACGAGCAGTACTTC.

This clonotype was counted ten times or more. The chain recombines TRBV15 with TRBJ2-5; 10 positions match TRBD1. The ends lost 5 bases at V and 3 bases at J; junction bases unmatched: 0. Germline V CDR1 and CDR2: LNHNV, YYDKDF (reference sequence). This CDR3 contains 13 residues. In DNA form, the CDR3 reads TGTGCCACCAGCGGGACAGGGGAAGAGACCCAGTACTTC. Protein: CATSGTGEETQYF. The full variable domain, in which reference TRBV15 and TRBJ2-5 provide the parts outside the CDR3, is DAMVIQNPRYQVTQFGKPVTLSCSQTLNHNVMYWYQQKSSQAPKLLFHYYDKDFNNEADTPDNFQSRRPNTSFCFLDIRSPGLGDTAMYLCATSGTGEETQYFGPGTRLLVL.

The chain joins TRBV6-5 to TRBJ2-1, with a weak D call TRBD2 (6 bases). The end of the DNA fits TRBJ2-7 better, so the J call may be wrong. The CDR3 totals 16 residues. The V gene's germline CDR1 is MNHEY and CDR2 SVGAGI. DNA of the CDR3: TGTGCCAGCAGTTACTGGGTGGGAGCGGGCTACAATGAGCAGTACTTC. Protein: CASSYWVGAGYNEQYF.